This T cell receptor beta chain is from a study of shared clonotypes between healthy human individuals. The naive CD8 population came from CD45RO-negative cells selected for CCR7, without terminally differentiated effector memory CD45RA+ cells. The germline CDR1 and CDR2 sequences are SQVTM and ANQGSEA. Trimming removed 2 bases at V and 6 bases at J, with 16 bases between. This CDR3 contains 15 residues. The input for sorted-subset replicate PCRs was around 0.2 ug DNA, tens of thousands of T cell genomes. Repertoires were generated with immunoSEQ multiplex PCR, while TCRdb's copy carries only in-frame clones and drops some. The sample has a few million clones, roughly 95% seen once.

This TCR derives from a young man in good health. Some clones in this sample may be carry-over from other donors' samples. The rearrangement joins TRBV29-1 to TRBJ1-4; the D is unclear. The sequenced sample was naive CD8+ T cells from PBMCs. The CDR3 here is CSVEKLTVSDEKLFF. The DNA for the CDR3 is TGCAGCGTTGAAAAACTGACGGTGAGCGATGAAAAACTGTTTTTT.